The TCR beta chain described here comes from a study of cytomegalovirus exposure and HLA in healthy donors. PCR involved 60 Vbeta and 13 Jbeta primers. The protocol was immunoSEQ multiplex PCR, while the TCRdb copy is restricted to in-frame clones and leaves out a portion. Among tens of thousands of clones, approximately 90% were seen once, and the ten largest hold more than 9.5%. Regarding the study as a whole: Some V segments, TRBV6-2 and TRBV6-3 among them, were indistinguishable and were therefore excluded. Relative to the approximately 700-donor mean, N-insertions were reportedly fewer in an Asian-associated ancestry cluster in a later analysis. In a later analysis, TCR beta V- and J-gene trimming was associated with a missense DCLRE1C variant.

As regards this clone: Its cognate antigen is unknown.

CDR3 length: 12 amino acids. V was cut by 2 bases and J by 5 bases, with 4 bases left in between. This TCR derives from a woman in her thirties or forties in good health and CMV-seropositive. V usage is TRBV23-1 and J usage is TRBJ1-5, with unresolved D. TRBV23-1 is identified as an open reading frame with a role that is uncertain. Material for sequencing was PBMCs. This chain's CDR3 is CASSQLYQPQHF. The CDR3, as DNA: TGCGCCAGCAGTCAACTTTATCAGCCCCAGCATTTT.